The subject of this entry is one T cell receptor beta chain. Its specificity is unknown. TCRdb's copy holds only in-frame clones and misses some; the assay was immunoSEQ multiplex PCR. The sample yields about 15,000 clones, 70% to 90% seen once. This sample is part of a study of high-grade serous ovarian cancer treatment subgroups. Study-wide background: On average, roughly 14,000 reads and thousands of unique TCR beta rearrangements were obtained per sample.

Tumor samples were obtained before definitive surgery or chemotherapy. The CDR3 runs to 14 residues. Trimming pared 2 bases from V and 6 bases from J, leaving 10 bases between. Germline V gives CDR1 SGHTA, CDR2 FQGNSA. Study-wide findings and caveats: Clonal relatedness tracked neoantigen level, and by trend copy number and mutation load. Different patients shared almost no repertoire; same-patient tumors shared about 0.1 to 0.79.

The receptor's source is a human donor with high-grade serous ovarian cancer. The chain joins TRBV7-2 to TRBJ1-4; D ambiguous. Sequencing was performed on tumor tissue. The CDR3: CASSLLAGDEKLFF. CDR3 nucleotides: TGTGCCAGCAGCTTATTGGCCGGAGATGAAAAACTGTTTTTT.